This T cell receptor beta chain was found in a study of CD4+ T cells in melanoma. Notes on the study in general: CD8+ T cell, macrophage and B cell function reportedly correlated with neoantigen-specific CD4+ T cells. Diverse differentiation states were reported for melanoma neoantigen-specific CD4+ T cells.

Points on this clone: The antigen remains undetermined. Additional DNA sequences in this sample encode the identical CDR3.

TCRdb's table, derived via immunoSEQ multiplex PCR, lists solely in-frame clones and lacks some. The table shows 11,000 or so clones, with around 69% occurring only once. V dropped 0 bases and J dropped 1 base, with 7 bases sitting between them. The germline gives CDR1 SGDLS, CDR2 YYNGEE. This CDR3 has 14 amino acids. What was sequenced was cells from a culture (not recorded whether cultured in vitro). The receptor was derived from a human donor with melanoma. The rearrangement uses TRBV9 and TRBJ1-1; no reliable D call. Written as DNA, the CDR3 is TGTGCCAGCAGCGTAGATACCAGGAACACTGAAGCTTTCTTT. It yields the protein CASSVDTRNTEAFF.